The clone carrying this TCR beta chain was seen a handful of times. Its antigen is currently unknown. The data are from a study of spatial heterogeneity in lung cancer. Study-level points and caveats: It was found that expanded intratumoral alpha and beta TCR counts tracked tumor mutation counts.

One entry per CDR3 protein, called by TCRdb with MiXCR from the 5' RACE reads. The sample records about 100,000 distinct CDR3 sequences, under 4.5% being singletons. V was trimmed by 0 bases and J by 5 bases, leaving 12 bases between them. Looked up from germline, CDR1 is MNHEY and CDR2 is SVGAGI. This CDR3 comprises 15 residues. The time point denotes: sample taken at primary tumor resection. The cohort: 70 to 75 early-stage, untreated non-small cell lung cancer patients. Sample: lung tumor tissue, taken at surgery. The sequence derives from a male donor with early-stage non-small cell lung cancer. The rearrangement links TRBV6-5 to TRBJ2-3; D not certain. CDR3 coding DNA: TGTGCCAGCAGTTACTCCCCCTCTCGGCGAGATACGCAGTATTTT. Protein: CASSYSPSRRDTQYF.